Reported below is one T cell receptor (beta chain). Its cognate antigen has yet to be identified. No base quality values were provided; no much bigger clone lies one nucleotide off. The data belong to a study of cytomegalovirus exposure and HLA in healthy donors listed by TCRdb under 2017. Concerning the study at large: An earlier analysis of roughly 570 of the donors reported about 260 Gb of sequence data and 117 million unique TCR beta sequences obtained from about 180 million T cells. An early release covering approximately 600 HLA-typed donors comprised about 300 gigabases of sequencing data and around 80 million unique TCR sequences. Of the approximately 400 genotyped donors, approximately 82% fell in the genetic ancestry cluster associated with self-reported Caucasian donors. The study aimed to test whether cataloging public T cell receptors could reveal signatures of past pathogen exposure. The study used immunosequencing to profile the T cell repertoires of some 600 subjects and linked those repertoires to cytomegalovirus serostatus. In addition to the first cohort of about 650 subjects, a separate validation cohort of approximately 130 different subjects was used. The study combined high-throughput TCR immunosequencing, statistical association of individual TCRs with disease status, and machine learning to predict cytomegalovirus infection status. To study patterns of TCR occurrence, a later analysis re-analyzed previously published TCR beta repertoires from 550 to 800 donors and added high-resolution HLA genotyping. In the later analysis, no new phenotypic data were used to find candidate immune exposures; instead, reliance was placed on TCR beta sequences and their occurrence across donors. An earlier analysis of around 540 of the donors applied high-throughput TCR beta sequencing to assess whether each TCR beta V gene segment acted as functional or pseudogenic. Donor age, sex, ethnicity and CMV serostatus were compiled alongside the repertoire data. A later genetic analysis took genome-wide SNP genotypes for about three fifths of the roughly 670 donors and used that subset as a discovery cohort. All discovery cohort repertoires had been generated on a single sequencing platform. HLA typing covered class I and class II loci at four-digit resolution. The number of donors typed differed by locus, with 629-630 for A, B, C, DRB1 and DQB1, 522 for DQA1, 606 for DPA1, and some 470 for DPB1. Roughly 5 DR-DQ haplotypes were handled as single units for association and clustering because linkage in the cohort was strong. Among roughly 370 genotyped donors of the cohort, an average of 235,054 unique TCR beta nucleotide sequences were sequenced per donor, around 18% of them non-productive. The study at large found these results: An earlier analysis of approximately 540 of the donors showed that most TCR beta V segments appeared in productive rearrangements either about 87% or about 30% of the time, which broadly matched IMGT annotations. The earlier analysis of 450 to 700 of the donors excluded over 15 rarely observed V segments, including chromosome 9 orphons, because counts were too low. A later analysis found that most CMV-associated TCR beta chains appeared HLA-restricted, with HLA associations seemingly driven largely by CMV exposure. In both the original and validation cohorts, the classifier was reported to diagnose cytomegalovirus status with high specificity and sensitivity. A cluster of highly shared sequence variants was judged likely to be a technical artifact of the sequencing pipeline. Several of the top co-occurrence clusters appeared to be linked to parvovirus B19, influenza, CMV and Epstein-Barr virus, according to a later analysis. Only TCR beta chains were sequenced in this cohort, and the absence of alpha or paired-chain data limited detectable features. Linkage disequilibrium might explain the correlated functional status among segregating V segments, but an unknown experimental factor could not be ruled out. For the cohort, immune exposure information was limited to CMV serostatus. In a later analysis, the rate of TCR association differed among HLA loci, with DRB1 alleles having the most associated TCRs and HLA-C alleles having the fewest. According to a later genetic analysis, donors in an Asian-associated ancestry cluster had fewer N-insertions in productive TCRs than the approximately 610-donor mean. HLA typing was unavailable for some donors at each locus, so association tests used only the typed subset. A later analysis found that HLA-associated TCR beta chains were more clonally expanded and had lower generation probabilities than equally common non-associated chains. The presence/absence analyses assumed that sequencing depth was roughly uniform across donors, and that assumption may not be true. In a later genetic analysis, a missense DCLRE1C variant was associated with V-gene and J-gene trimming of TCR beta chains, and the association was replicated in an independent cohort. The study gave a list of some 150 TCR beta chains associated with cytomegalovirus. Strong co-occurrence of HLA alleles, especially DR and DQ, made assigning TCR associations to individual alleles difficult. Most TCR sequences were seen in very few donors, while some public TCRs were found in many individuals. At a false discovery rate of 0.05, a later analysis linked around 17,000 TCR beta sequences to specific HLA alleles. The authors suggested that the approach could potentially be extended to other disease states and immunological phenotypes. A further reported finding was that TCR beta sequences accurately predicted the HLA-A and HLA-B alleles for most subjects in the first cohort. A few of the identified cytomegalovirus-associated TCR beta chains were confirmed in vitro to be specific for cytomegalovirus antigens.

Library preparation used the immunoSEQ multiplex PCR assay. For the multiplex PCR, a mixture combining 60 forward primers for TCR Vbeta segments and 13 reverse primers for TCR Jbeta segments was used. A multiplex PCR assay on genomic DNA amplified the CDR3 region of rearranged TCR beta genes. On the Illumina HiSeq System, the amplified TCR beta libraries were sequenced as 87-base-pair reads. On the study's bioinformatics: A later analysis counted some 74 million unique TCR beta chains across the 690 or so repertoires, and roughly 10 million of these chains were shared by at least two donors. Raw reads were error-corrected and collapsed into unique sequences with a nearest-neighbor algorithm that merged closely related sequences to remove PCR and sequencing errors. CDR3 sequences were aligned to IMGT reference sequences to assign V, D and J gene segments. Each retained sequence needed at least a six-nucleotide match to both a V gene segment and a J gene segment. Rearrangements were classified as productive when the CDR3 lacked stop codons and remained in frame with V and J, and all other rearrangements were classified as non-productive. Following IMGT convention, CDR3 was defined as the stretch from the second conserved V-encoded cysteine to the conserved J-encoded phenylalanine. Sequences without an unambiguous match to a single V gene segment were excluded from the earlier analysis of 450 to 650 of the donors. An earlier analysis of under 750 of the donors called V segments functional above 56.7% productive rearrangements and segregating when the between-donor standard deviation exceeded 5%. A statistical classification framework was developed to diagnose cytomegalovirus status using the catalog of TCR beta chain sequences. A later analysis assigned V and J genes by comparing TCR nucleotide sequences with IMGT/GENE-DB human TR gene sequences. Using the TCRdist pipeline, a later analysis assigned CDR3 sequences along with most-parsimonious VDJ recombination scenarios. In a later analysis, each TCR beta chain was defined by its CDR3 amino acid sequence together with its V-gene family, and reads lacking a unique V-gene family were excluded. A later analysis removed 592 highly shared, low-generation-probability nucleotide sequences to deal with suspected cross-contamination and a sequencing artifact. For each public chain, a later analysis derived a clonal expansion index from normalized ranks of inferred template counts within each repertoire. In a later analysis, generation probabilities were computed using a VDJ recombination model fitted to out-of-frame rearrangements, and the results were checked against IGoR. In a later analysis, hypergeometric tests were used to score TCR-TCR, TCR-HLA and TCR-CMV co-occurrence, with a repertoire-size bias correction applied to TCR pairs. False discovery rates were estimated in a later analysis by permuting HLA or CMV assignments 20 times. In a later analysis, co-occurring TCRs were grouped using DBSCAN, with TCRdist sequence similarity added in when clustering inside HLA-allele-positive subsets. Repertoires with fewer than 30,000 or more than 120,000 public chains were left out of co-occurrence clustering, as were five repertoires with anomalous nucleotide sharing. The immuneACCESS repertoire file appears here via TCRdb, limited to in-frame rearrangements. These files lack a portion of the clones; in checked studies, under half of the deficit traces to unresolved V genes, and the cause of the others is not known. That table is the source of V, J and clone size, and D and trimming were worked out from the DNA. Present in this sample are 110,000 to 150,000 clones, roughly 70% of which were seen just once. Of the sample, approximately 4.2% is held by the ten largest clones.

The cohort comprised around 690 healthy bone marrow donors. At the time of sampling, all cohort members were nominally healthy, though unrecorded immune exposures were likely present. The donor was CMV seronegative and was included in the group of several hundred seronegative cohort members. A peripheral blood sample was provided by each donor, and peripheral blood mononuclear cells were used for TCR beta sequencing. The Qiagen DNeasy Blood Extraction Kit was used to extract genomic DNA from the blood cell samples. The sequenced material came from PBMCs. This receptor was identified in a man aged 60-69 years in good health and CMV-seronegative.

The CDR3 reads CASSSGVLAKNIQYF. The DNA sequence reads TGTGCCAGCAGTTCGGGGGTACTAGCCAAAAACATTCAGTACTTC. The V and J genes are TRBV28 and TRBJ2-4, and possibly TRBD2, on 6 matching bases. CDR1 and CDR2 were assigned from the germline V gene as MDHEN and SYDVKM. The germline ends are 10 bases apart after V is trimmed by 4 bases and J by 0 bases. Spanning cysteine to phenylalanine, the CDR3 consists of 15 amino acids. The entry retains the CDR3 DNA only, 45 bases that are in frame from base 1.